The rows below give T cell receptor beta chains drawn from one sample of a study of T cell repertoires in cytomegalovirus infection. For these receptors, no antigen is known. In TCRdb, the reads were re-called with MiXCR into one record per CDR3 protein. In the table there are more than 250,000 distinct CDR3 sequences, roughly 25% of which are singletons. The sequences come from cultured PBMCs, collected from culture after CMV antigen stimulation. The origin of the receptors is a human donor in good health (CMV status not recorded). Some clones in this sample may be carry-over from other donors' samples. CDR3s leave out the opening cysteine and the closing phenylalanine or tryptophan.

cdr3_aa: ASSLATTENEKLF
v_call: TRBV7-8
cdr3_length: 13
j_call: TRBJ1-4

cdr3_aa: ASSSPDGFNQPQH
v_call: TRBV19
cdr3_length: 13
j_call: TRBJ1-5

cdr3_aa: ASSQVPGLPLH
v_call: TRBV4-1
cdr3_length: 11
j_call: TRBJ1-6

cdr3_aa: ASSTPLAEQY
v_call: TRBV7-2
cdr3_length: 10
j_call: TRBJ2-7

cdr3_aa: ASSIYGDSRNQPQH
v_call: TRBV19
cdr3_length: 14
j_call: TRBJ1-5

cdr3_aa: ASSIPGKRDEQF
v_call: TRBV19
cdr3_length: 12
j_call: TRBJ2-1

cdr3_aa: SARKGATEAF
v_call: TRBV20-1
cdr3_length: 10
j_call: TRBJ1-1

cdr3_aa: ASSSGTSDEQY
v_call: TRBV7-3
cdr3_length: 11
j_call: TRBJ2-7

cdr3_aa: SAKVLGGSGYT
v_call: TRBV20-1
cdr3_length: 11
j_call: TRBJ1-2

cdr3_aa: ASSPPRMGEQF
v_call: TRBV4-1
cdr3_length: 11
j_call: TRBJ2-1

cdr3_aa: ASRGLAGTGELF
v_call: TRBV11-2
cdr3_length: 12
j_call: TRBJ2-2

cdr3_aa: ASSPHHRGGTDTQY
v_call: TRBV7-2
cdr3_length: 14
j_call: TRBJ2-3

cdr3_aa: ASSYTPGRSVLF
v_call: TRBV6-5
cdr3_length: 12
j_call: TRBJ2-2

cdr3_aa: ASSLELERDTTRVRTEAF
v_call: TRBV11-2
cdr3_length: 18
j_call: TRBJ1-1

cdr3_aa: SAKPGLRSYEQY
v_call: TRBV20-1
cdr3_length: 12
j_call: TRBJ2-7

cdr3_aa: ASRARSTEAF
v_call: TRBV6-6
cdr3_length: 10
j_call: TRBJ1-1

cdr3_aa: ASSPEKTQY
v_call: TRBV7-9
cdr3_length: 9
j_call: TRBJ2-5

cdr3_aa: ASNAGIIKEMVQPQH
v_call: TRBV19
cdr3_length: 15
j_call: TRBJ1-5

cdr3_aa: ASSRRGLAGPTRPETQY
v_call: TRBV13
cdr3_length: 17
j_call: TRBJ2-5

cdr3_aa: ASSWGSETQY
v_call: TRBV7-2
cdr3_length: 10
j_call: TRBJ2-5

cdr3_aa: ATRPGRRWGETQY
v_call: TRBV19
cdr3_length: 13
j_call: TRBJ2-5

cdr3_aa: ASSLRTGAGGETQY
v_call: TRBV28
cdr3_length: 14
j_call: TRBJ2-5

cdr3_aa: ASNTALGASDTQY
v_call: TRBV11-1
cdr3_length: 13
j_call: TRBJ2-3

cdr3_aa: ASTSGRVNEQF
v_call: TRBV10-2
cdr3_length: 11
j_call: TRBJ2-1

cdr3_aa: ASSLALPGRYNSPLH
v_call: TRBV7-2
cdr3_length: 15
j_call: TRBJ1-6

cdr3_aa: ASSMLPFEQF
v_call: TRBV9
cdr3_length: 10
j_call: TRBJ2-1